This T cell receptor beta chain was identified in a study of T cells in Graves' hyperthyroidism and ophthalmopathy (dated by TCRdb to the late 2010s). In terms of the full investigation: To identify TCR V-J signatures that set the groups apart, the researchers used a discovery cohort of roughly 100 patients, made up of 43 with Graves' ophthalmopathy and some 60 with stable Graves' hyperthyroidism. An independent validation cohort of under 20 hyperthyroidism patients and about 15 patients who later progressed to ophthalmopathy tested prospective prediction of ophthalmopathy. For training and testing, the 80 to 100 patients in the discovery cohort were randomly divided in a 7:3 ratio. Thyroid tissue and blood T-cell repertoires from more than 5 Graves' hyperthyroidism patients were also compared in the study. Following sampling, methimazole starting at 30 mg daily was given to hyperthyroidism patients, and high-dose intravenous methylprednisolone was given to ophthalmopathy patients. The paper describes TCR Vbeta CDR3 sequencing of around 140 peripheral blood samples, made up of around 41 ophthalmopathy patients, 70 to 80 hyperthyroidism patients and around 17 progressor patients.

A distance of 8 bases separates the germline ends of V and J, which lose 0 bases and 4 bases respectively. In the germline V gene, CDR1 corresponds to SGDLS and CDR2 to YYNGEE. The CDR3, from cysteine to phenylalanine, totals 14 residues. Only CDR3 DNA remains: 42 bases, in frame from the first base. Stable Graves' hyperthyroidism was defined as no progression to ophthalmopathy during 18 months of follow-up. Hyperthyroidism patients were newly diagnosed, with disease duration under 2 months, and aged 18 to 65 years. The study excluded patients with uncontrolled infections, other autoimmune diseases, pregnancy or lactation. Diagnoses relied on clinical symptoms, serum thyroxine and TRAb, thyroid ultrasound and orbital computed tomography. Total RNA was extracted using Trizol reagent, and RNA quality was assessed on an Agilent 2100 Bioanalyzer. In its sample, this clonotype was seen many times. Its antigen is still unknown. It has no much larger one-base neighbor in the sample; base qualities were not kept.

Findings and caveats that apply to the study as a whole: No statistical method was used to set the sample size in advance, and investigators knew the group allocation. In validation, progression to ophthalmopathy was predicted by the model with 70% to 71% sensitivity and around 75% specificity, a median of 6.5 months before onset. Ophthalmopathy was separated from stable hyperthyroidism by a 13 V-J signature model, with approximately 85% sensitivity and about 81% specificity obtained in cross-validation and 80%/75% obtained in testing. Most expanded thyroid clonotypes (frequency above 0.001) were also detected in blood, a finding suggesting that blood repertoires may reflect thyroid immune responses.

The TCR beta CDR3 regions were amplified from RNA transcripts. For the first round of RT-PCR on the TCR CDR3, the HTBI primer set was used together with the Qiagen OneStep RT-PCR kit. Libraries were constructed in a second round of multiplex PCR, after which size selection and purification were performed. The libraries were sequenced on an Illumina HiSeq2000 using paired-end 100 bp reads. As for the original processing: SOAPnuke was used to process the raw data, with reads discarded if the reads contained adapters or uncalled bases, had a mean Phred below 15, or lacked an exact constant-primer or identifier match. High-quality paired reads were merged with COPE v1.2.5, and unique nucleotide sequences were defined as clonotypes. Clonotypes were aligned to IMGT TRBV, TRBD and TRBJ reference segments using MiTCR v1.1. Analysis was restricted to V-J combinations with a frequency above 0.0001, which covered about 99% of repertoires. A TCS score was defined as the ratio between F50 (clonal expansion) and ExV (chaos), using BLOSUM62-based TCRdist between CDR3 peptides within each V-J. Welch's t-statistics and random forest reduced 514 V-J features to 13, which were used in a naive Bayes classifier (R e1071). The Morisita-Horn index was used to measure how similar the thyroid and blood repertoires were. The raw public reads went through TCRdb reprocessing: fastp at Q25, MiXCR clone calling, in-frame beta chains kept. Identical CDR3 proteins give one entry, which carries the most common genes and DNA. The V and J calls were determined by TCRdb, not by the authors. Counted in this sample were about 580,000 distinct CDR3 sequences; more than 45% of them appeared once. Together, the top ten hold about 8% of the sample.

The sequence links TRBV9 to TRBJ1-5; TRBD1 is possibly the D segment (5 matching bases). What was sequenced was peripheral blood or thyroid tissue (not recorded which). The clonotype was recovered from a woman aged 18-35 years with Graves' hyperthyroidism. The CDR3 amino acid sequence is: CASSVEPGNQPQHF. The DNA sequence follows: TGTGCCAGCAGCGTAGAACCAGGGAATCAGCCCCAGCATTTT.